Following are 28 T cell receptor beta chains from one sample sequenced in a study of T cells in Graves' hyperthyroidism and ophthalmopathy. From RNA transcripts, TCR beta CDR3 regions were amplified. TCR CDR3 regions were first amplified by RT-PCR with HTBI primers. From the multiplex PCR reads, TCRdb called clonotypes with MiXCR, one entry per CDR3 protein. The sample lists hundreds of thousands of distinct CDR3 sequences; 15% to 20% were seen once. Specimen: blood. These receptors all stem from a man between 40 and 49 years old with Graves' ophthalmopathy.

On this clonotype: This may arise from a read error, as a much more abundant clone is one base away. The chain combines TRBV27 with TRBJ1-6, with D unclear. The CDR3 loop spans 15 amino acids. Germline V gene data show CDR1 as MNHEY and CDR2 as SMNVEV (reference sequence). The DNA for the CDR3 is TGTGCCAGCAGTTTAGAAAACAGAGGGCATTCACCCCTCGACTTT. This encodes CASSLENRGHSPLDF.

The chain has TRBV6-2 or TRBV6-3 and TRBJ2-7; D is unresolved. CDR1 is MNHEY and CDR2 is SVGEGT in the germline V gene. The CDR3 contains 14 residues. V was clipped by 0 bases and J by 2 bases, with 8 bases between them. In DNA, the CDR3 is TGTGCCAGCAGTTACTCAGGCGGTCCCTACGAGCAGTACTTC. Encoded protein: CASSYSGGPYEQYF.

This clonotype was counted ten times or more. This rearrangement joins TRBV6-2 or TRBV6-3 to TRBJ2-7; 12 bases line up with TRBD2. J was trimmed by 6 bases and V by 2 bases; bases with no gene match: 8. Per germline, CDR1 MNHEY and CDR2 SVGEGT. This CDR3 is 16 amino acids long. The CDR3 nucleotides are TGTGCCAGCAGTTACCCTCTAGCGGGAGGGCCAAGCGAGCAGTACTTC. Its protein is CASSYPLAGGPSEQYF.

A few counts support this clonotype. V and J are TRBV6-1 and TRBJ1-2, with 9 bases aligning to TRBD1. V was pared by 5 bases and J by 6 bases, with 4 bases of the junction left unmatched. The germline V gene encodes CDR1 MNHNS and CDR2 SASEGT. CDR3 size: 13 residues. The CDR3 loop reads CASSSDRGDGYTF. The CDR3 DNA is TGTGCCAGCAGTTCGGACAGGGGAGATGGCTACACCTTC.

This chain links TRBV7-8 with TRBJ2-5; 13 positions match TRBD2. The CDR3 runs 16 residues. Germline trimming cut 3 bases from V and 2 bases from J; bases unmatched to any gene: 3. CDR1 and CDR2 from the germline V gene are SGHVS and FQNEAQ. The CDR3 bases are TGTGCCAGCAGCTTCACTAGCGGGAGGGGACAAGAGACCCAGTACTTC. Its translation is CASSFTSGRGQETQYF.

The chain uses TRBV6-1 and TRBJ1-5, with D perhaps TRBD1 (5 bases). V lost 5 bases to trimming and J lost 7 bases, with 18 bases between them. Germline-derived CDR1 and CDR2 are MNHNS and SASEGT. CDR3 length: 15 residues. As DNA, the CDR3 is TGTGCCAGCAGTTCACAAGGACATGGTGGCCAGCCCCAGCATTTT. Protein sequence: CASSSQGHGGQPQHF.

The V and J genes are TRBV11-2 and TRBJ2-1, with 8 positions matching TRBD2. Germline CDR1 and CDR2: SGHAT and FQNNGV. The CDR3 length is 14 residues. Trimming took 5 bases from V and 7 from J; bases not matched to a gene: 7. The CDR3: CASSTGREVNEQFF. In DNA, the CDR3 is TGTGCCAGCAGCACGGGGCGGGAGGTTAATGAGCAGTTCTTC.

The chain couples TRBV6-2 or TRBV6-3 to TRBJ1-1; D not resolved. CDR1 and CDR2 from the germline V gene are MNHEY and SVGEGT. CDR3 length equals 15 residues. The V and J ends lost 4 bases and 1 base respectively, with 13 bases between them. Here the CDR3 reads CASSSWHLGNTEAFF. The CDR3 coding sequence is TGTGCCAGCAGTTCCTGGCACCTCGGGAACACTGAAGCTTTCTTT.

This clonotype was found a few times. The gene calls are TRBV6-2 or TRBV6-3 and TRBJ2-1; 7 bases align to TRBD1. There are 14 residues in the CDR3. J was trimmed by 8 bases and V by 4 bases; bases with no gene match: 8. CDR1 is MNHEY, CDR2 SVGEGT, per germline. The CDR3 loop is CASSWKGAVDEQFF. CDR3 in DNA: TGTGCCAGCAGTTGGAAGGGGGCGGTCGATGAGCAGTTCTTC.

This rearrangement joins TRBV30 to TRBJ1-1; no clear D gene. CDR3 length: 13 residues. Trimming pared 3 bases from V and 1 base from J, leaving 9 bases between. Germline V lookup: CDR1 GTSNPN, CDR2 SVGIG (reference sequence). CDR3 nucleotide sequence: TGTGCCTGGAGGTGGGCAGGGAACACTGAAGCTTTCTTT. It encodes CAWRWAGNTEAFF.

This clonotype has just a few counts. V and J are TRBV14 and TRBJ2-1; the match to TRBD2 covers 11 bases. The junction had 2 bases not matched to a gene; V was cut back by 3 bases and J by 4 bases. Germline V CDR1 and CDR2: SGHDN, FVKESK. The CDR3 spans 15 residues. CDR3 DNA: TGTGCCAGCAGCCATCGACTAGCGGGATACAATGAGCAGTTCTTC. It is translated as CASSHRLAGYNEQFF.

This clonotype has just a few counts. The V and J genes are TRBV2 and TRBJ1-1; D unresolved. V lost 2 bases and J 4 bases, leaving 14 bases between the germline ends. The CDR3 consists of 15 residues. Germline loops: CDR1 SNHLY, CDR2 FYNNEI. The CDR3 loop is CASSESGVKGTEAFF. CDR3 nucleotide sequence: TGTGCCAGCAGTGAATCGGGAGTGAAGGGCACTGAAGCTTTCTTT.

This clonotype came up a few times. CDR3 DNA: TGTGCCAGCAGCCCAACGACAGGGAGAAATTCACCCCTCCACTTT. Protein product: CASSPTTGRNSPLHF. The J gene is TRBJ1-6, the V gene TRBV12-3 or TRBV12-4, with 7 nucleotides matching TRBD1. The V segment lost 6 bases and the J segment 7 bases; nucleotides outside the gene matches: 9. The CDR3 sequence is 15 residues long.

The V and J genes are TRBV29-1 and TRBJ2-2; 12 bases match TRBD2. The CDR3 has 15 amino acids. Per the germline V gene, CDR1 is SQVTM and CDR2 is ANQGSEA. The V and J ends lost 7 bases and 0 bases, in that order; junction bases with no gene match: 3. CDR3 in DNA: TGCAGCGCGACTAGCGGGAGATCGAACACCGGGGAGCTGTTTTTT. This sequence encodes CSATSGRSNTGELFF.

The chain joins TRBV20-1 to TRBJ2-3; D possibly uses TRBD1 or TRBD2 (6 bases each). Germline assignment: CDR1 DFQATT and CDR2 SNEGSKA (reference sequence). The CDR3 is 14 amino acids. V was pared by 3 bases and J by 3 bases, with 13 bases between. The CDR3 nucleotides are TGCAGTGCTAGTTGGAGGAGGGGGACAGATACGCAGTATTTT. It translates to CSASWRRGTDTQYF.

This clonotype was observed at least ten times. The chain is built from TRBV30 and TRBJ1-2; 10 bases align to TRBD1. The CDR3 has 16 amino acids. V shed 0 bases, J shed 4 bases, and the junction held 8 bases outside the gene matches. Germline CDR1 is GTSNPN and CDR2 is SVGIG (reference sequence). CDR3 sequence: CAWSVRGQGISYGYTF. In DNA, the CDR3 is TGTGCCTGGAGTGTAAGGGGACAGGGGATAAGCTATGGCTACACCTTC.

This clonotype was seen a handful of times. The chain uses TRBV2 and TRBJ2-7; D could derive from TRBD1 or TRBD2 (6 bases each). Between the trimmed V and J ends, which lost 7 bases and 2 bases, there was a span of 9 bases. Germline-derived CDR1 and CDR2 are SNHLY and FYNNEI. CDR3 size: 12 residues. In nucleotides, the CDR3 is TGTGCCAGCAAGGAGGGGGCCTACGAGCAGTACTTC. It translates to CASKEGAYEQYF.

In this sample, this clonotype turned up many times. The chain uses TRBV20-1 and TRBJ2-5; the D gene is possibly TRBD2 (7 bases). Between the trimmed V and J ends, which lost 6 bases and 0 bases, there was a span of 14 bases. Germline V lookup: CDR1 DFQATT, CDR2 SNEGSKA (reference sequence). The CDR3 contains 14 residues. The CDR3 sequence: CSASRGGYQETQYF. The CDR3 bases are TGCAGTGCCTCTAGGGGGGGGTACCAAGAGACCCAGTACTTC.

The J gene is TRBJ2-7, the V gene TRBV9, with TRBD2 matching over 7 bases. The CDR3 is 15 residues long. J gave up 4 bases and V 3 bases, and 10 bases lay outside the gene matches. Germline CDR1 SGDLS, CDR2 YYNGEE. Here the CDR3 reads CASSEGAGVGYEQYF. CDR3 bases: TGTGCCAGCAGCGAAGGGGCGGGGGTAGGATACGAGCAGTACTTC.

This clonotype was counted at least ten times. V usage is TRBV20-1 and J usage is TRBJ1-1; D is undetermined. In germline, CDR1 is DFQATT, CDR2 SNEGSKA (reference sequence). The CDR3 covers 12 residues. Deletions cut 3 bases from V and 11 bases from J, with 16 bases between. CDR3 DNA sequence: TGCAGTGCTAGGCGGGCAGCGGGAAGGGCTTTCTTT. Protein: CSARRAAGRAFF.

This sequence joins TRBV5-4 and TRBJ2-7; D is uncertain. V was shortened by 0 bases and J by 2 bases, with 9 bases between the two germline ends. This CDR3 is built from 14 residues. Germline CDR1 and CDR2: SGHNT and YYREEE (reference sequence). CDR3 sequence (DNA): TGTGCCAGCAGCTTGGACGGACGGACCTACGAGCAGTACTTC. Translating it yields CASSLDGRTYEQYF.

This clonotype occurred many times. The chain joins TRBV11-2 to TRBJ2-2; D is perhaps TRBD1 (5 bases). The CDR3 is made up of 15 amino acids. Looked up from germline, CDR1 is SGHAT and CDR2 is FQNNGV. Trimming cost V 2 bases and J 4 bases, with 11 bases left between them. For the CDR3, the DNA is TGTGCCAGCAGCTTATCCAGGGTGGGCACCGGGGAGCTGTTTTTT. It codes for CASSLSRVGTGELFF. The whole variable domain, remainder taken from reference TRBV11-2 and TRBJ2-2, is EAGVAQSPRYKIIEKRQSVAFWCNPISGHATLYWYQQILGQGPKLLIQFQNNGVVDDSQLPKDRFSAERLKGVDSTLKIQPAKLEDSAVYLCASSLSRVGTGELFFGEGSRLTVL.

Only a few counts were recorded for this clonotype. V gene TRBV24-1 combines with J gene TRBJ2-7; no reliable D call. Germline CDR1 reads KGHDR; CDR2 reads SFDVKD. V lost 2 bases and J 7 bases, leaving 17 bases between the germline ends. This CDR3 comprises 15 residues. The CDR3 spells CATSDSGAGRREQYF. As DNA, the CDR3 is TGTGCCACCAGTGATTCGGGCGCTGGCCGAAGGGAGCAGTACTTC.

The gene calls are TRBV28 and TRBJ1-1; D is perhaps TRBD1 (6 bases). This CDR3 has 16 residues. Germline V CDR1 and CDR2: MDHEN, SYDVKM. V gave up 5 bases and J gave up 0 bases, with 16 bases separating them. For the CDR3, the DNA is TGTGCCAGCAGTCTAGACAGGAGGGAATTGAACACTGAAGCTTTCTTT. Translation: CASSLDRRELNTEAFF.

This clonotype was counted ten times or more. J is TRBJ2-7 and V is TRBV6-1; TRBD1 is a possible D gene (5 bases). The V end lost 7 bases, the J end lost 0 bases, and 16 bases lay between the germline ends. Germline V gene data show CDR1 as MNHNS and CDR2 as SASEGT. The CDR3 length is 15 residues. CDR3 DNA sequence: TGTGCCAGCAACAGGAACACGGCTAGCTCCTACGAGCAGTACTTC. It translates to CASNRNTASSYEQYF.

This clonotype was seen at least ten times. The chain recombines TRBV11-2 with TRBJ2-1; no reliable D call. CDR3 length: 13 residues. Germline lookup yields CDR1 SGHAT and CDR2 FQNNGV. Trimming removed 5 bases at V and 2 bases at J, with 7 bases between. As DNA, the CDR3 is TGTGCCAGCAGCCGTTGGGCCTACAATGAGCAGTTCTTC. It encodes CASSRWAYNEQFF.

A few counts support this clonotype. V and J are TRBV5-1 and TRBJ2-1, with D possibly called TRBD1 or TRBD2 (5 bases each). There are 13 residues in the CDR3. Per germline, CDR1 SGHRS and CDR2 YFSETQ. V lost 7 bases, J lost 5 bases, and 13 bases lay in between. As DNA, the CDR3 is TGCGCCAGCCGTCCGGGGACGAACAATGAGCAGTTCTTC. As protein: CASRPGTNNEQFF.

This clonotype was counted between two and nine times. CDR3 sequence: CASRDRDRPTYEQYF. In DNA form, the CDR3 reads TGTGCCAGCAGGGACCGGGACCGACCTACCTACGAGCAGTACTTC. The gene calls are TRBV6-2 or TRBV6-3 and TRBJ2-7; D possibly uses TRBD1 or TRBD2 (5 bases each). Germline values: CDR1 MNHEY, CDR2 SVGEGT. V shed 6 bases and J shed 2 bases, with 17 bases lying between them. This CDR3 contains 15 residues.